The sequence of this T cell receptor (beta chain) was determined in a study of vaccination and CD4 T cells after COVID-19. Study-wide context: Either the Pfizer-BioNTech BNT162b2 or Moderna mRNA-1273 vaccine was given as two doses. Spike peptides, overlapping and drawn from SARS-CoV-2, HCoV-NL63, HCoV-OC43 and HCoV-229E, were used to stimulate cells.

About this clonotype itself: Its matching antigen is unknown.

Per germline, CDR1 LNHDA and CDR2 SQIVND (reference sequence). Trimming removed 5 bases from V and 7 bases from J, with 11 bases in between. There are 12 residues in the CDR3. Treatment reported: approximately 10-day PBMC culture with coronavirus spike peptide pools or control peptides (ViraFEST assay). Cultured CD4+ T-cell DNA underwent Oncomine TCR Beta short-read sequencing. Each CDR3 protein is one row after TCRdb ran MiXCR on the PCR reads. This table has about 11,000 distinct CDR3 sequences, around 40% appearing once. V is TRBV19 and J is TRBJ1-1; TRBD1 is a possible D gene (5 bases). The sequenced material came from CD4+ T cells from blood, cultured in vitro. The TCR sequence derives from a human donor who had recovered from COVID-19. The CDR3 is CASSFLGGEAFF. In nucleotides, the CDR3 is TGTGCCAGTAGTTTCCTGGGGGGTGAAGCTTTCTTT.